This T cell receptor (beta chain) was captured by sequencing in a study of blood T cells in healthy people across ages. CDR1 and CDR2 from the germline V gene are KGHSH and LQKENI. The CDR3 has 15 residues. The J segment lost 1 base and the V segment lost 3 bases, leaving 4 bases of the junction unmatched. Study outcomes and limitations: Calculation of diversity from one million T cells yielded estimates considered to be underestimates.

This clonotype was picked up a small number of times. Its antigen is unknown. Together with a sample-barcoded 5' primer, a J-beta primer mix was included in a second PCR lasting roughly 6 to 12 cycles. TCRdb re-called the 5' RACE reads with MiXCR, one entry per CDR3 protein. The data contain about 640,000 distinct CDR3 sequences, approximately 59% of them singletons. The source material was blood. The TCR sequence derives from a man aged 60 to 75 in good health. The V call is TRBV18, the J call TRBJ1-1, with 8 bases identical to TRBD1. The CDR3 region is CASSPGQGSNTEAFF. In DNA, the CDR3 is TGTGCCAGCTCACCCGGACAGGGTTCGAACACTGAAGCTTTCTTT.